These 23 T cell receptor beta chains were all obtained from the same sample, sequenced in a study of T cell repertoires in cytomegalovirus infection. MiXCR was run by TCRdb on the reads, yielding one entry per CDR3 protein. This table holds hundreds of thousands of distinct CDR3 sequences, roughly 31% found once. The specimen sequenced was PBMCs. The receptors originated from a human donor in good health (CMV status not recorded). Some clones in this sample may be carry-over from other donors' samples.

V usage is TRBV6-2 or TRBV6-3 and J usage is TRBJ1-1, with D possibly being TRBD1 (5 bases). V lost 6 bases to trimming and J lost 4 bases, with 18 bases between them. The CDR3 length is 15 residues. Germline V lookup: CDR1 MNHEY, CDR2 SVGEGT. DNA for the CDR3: TGTGCCAGCAGCGATCCCCGGGGGGGTGGCACTGAAGCTTTCTTT. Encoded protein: CASSDPRGGGTEAFF.

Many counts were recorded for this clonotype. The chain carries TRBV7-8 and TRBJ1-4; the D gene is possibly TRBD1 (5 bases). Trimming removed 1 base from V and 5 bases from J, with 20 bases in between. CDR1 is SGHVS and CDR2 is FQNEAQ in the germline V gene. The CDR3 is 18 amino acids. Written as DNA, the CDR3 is TGTGCCAGCAGCTTAGATCGGCGGGCAGTTCAGGGCAATGAAAAACTGTTTTTT. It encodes CASSLDRRAVQGNEKLFF. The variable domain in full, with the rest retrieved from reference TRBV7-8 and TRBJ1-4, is GAGVSQSPRYKVAKRGQDVALRCDPISGHVSLFWYQQALGQGPEFLTYFQNEAQLDKSGLPSDRFFAERPEGSVSTLKIQRTQQEDSAVYLCASSLDRRAVQGNEKLFFGSGTQLSVL.

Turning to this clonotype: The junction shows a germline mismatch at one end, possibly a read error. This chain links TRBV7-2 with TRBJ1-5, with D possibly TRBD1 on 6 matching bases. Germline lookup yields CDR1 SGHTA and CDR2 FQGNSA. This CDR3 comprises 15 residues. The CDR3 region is CDSSFPGVSNQPQHF. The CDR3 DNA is TGTGACAGCAGCTTTCCAGGGGTCAGCAATCAGCCCCAGCATTTT.

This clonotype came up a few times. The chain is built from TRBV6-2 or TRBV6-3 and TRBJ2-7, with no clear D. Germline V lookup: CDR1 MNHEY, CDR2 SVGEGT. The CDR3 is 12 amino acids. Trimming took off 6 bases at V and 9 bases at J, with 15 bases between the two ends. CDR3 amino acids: CASSRTVSGQYF. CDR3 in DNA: TGTGCCAGCAGCCGGACGGTTTCTGGGCAGTACTTC.

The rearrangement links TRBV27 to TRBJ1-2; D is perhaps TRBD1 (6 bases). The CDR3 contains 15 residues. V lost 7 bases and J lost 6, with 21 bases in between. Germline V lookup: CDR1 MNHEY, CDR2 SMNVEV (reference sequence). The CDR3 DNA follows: TGTGCCAGCACGGGCAGGCCGGAGGGGGTAGATGGCTACACCTTC. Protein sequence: CASTGRPEGVDGYTF.

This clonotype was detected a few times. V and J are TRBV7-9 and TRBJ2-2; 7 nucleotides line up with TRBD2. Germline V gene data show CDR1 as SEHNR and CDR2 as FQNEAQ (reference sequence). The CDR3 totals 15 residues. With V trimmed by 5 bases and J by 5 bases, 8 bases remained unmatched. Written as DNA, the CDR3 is TGTGCCAGCAGCCCACCCCCCGGGGGGACCGGGGAGCTGTTTTTT. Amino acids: CASSPPPGGTGELFF.

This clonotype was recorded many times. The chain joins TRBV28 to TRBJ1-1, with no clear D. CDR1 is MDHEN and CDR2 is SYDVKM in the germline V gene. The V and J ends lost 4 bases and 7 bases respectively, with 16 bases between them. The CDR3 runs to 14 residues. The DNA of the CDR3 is TGTGCCAGCAGTTATACGGGCAGATCTAGTGAAGCTTTCTTT. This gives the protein CASSYTGRSSEAFF.

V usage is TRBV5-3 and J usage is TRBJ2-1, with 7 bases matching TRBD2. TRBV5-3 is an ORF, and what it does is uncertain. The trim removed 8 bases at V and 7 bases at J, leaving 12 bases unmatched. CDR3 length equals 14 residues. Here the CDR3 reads CASSGDHGGNEQFF. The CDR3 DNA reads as TGTGCCAGCAGCGGTGACCACGGGGGGAATGAGCAGTTCTTC.

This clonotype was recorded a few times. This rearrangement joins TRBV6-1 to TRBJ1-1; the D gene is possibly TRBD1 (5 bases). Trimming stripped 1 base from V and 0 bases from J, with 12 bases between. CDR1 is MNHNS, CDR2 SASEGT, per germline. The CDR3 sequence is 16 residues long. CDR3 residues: CASSEVGHRMNTEAFF. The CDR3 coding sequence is TGTGCCAGCAGTGAAGTTGGACATAGAATGAACACTGAAGCTTTCTTT.

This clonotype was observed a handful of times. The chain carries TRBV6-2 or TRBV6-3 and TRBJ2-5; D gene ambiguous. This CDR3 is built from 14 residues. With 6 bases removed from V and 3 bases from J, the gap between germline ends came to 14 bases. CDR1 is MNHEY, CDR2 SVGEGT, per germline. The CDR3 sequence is CASSSTFSEETQYF. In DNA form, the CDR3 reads TGTGCCAGCAGCTCGACATTTTCGGAAGAGACCCAGTACTTC.

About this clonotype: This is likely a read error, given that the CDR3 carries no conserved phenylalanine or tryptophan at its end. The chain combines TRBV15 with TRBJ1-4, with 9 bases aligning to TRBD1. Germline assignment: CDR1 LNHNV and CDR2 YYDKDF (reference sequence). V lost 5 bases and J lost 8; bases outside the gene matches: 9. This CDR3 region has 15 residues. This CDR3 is CATSYGPGTGEKLFY. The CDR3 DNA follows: TGTGCCACCAGCTACGGGCCCGGGACAGGGGAAAAACTGTTTTAT.

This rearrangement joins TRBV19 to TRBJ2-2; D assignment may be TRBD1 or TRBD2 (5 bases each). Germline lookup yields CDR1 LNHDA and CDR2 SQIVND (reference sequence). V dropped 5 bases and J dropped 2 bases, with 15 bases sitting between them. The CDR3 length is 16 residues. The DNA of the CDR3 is TGTGCCAGTAGTCCTGACGGGGCACTAAACACCGGGGAGCTGTTTTTT. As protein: CASSPDGALNTGELFF.

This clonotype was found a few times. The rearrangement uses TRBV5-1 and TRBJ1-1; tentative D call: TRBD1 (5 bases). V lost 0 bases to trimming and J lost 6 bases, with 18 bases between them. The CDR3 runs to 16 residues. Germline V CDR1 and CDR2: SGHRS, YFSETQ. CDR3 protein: CASSLAGTHGVAEAFF. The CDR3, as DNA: TGCGCCAGCAGCTTGGCCGGGACCCACGGTGTCGCTGAAGCTTTCTTT.

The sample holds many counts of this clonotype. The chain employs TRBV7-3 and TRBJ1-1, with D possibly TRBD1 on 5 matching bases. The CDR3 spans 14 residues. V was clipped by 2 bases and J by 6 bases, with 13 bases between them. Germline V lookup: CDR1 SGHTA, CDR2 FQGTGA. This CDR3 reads CASSLGGVGAEAFF. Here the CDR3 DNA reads TGTGCCAGCAGCTTAGGGGGGGTCGGTGCTGAAGCTTTCTTT.

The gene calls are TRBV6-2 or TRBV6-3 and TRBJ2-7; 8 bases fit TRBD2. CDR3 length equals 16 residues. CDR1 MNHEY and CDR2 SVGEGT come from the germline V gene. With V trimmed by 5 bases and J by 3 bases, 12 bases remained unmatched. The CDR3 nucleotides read TGTGCCAGCAGTAAACCCAAACCGGGACTAGGCTACGAGCAGTACTTC. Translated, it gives CASSKPKPGLGYEQYF.

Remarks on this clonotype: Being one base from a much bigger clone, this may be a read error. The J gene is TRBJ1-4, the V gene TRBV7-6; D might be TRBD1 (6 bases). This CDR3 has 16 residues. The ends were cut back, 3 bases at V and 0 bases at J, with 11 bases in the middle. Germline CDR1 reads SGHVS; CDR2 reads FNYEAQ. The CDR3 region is CASSFVQGPTNEKLFF. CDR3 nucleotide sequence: TGTGCCAGCAGCTTCGTACAGGGACCAACTAATGAAAAACTGTTTTTT.

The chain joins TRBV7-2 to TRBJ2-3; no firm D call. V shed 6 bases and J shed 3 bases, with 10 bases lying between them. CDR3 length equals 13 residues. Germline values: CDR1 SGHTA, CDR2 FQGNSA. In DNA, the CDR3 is TGTGCCAGCAGAGGCCCGAGGACAGATACGCAGTATTTT. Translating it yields CASRGPRTDTQYF.

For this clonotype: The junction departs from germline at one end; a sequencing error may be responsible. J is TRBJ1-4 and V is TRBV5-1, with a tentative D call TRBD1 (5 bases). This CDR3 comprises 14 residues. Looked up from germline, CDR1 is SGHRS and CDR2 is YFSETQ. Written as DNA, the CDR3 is TGCGCCAGCAGCTTCGGGGGAGTTAATGAAACACTGTTTTTT. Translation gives CASSFGGVNETLFF.

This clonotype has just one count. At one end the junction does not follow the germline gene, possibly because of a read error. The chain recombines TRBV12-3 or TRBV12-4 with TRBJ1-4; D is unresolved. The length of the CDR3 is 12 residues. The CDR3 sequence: CVSSVWLEKLFF. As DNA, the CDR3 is TGTGTCAGCAGTGTCTGGTTGGAAAAACTGTTTTTT.

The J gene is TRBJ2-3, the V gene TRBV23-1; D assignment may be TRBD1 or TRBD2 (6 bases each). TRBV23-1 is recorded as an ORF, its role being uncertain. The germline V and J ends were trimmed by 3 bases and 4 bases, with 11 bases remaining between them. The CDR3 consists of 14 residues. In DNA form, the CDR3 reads TGCGCCAGCAGTCATTCGGGGGCCGCAGATACGCAGTATTTT. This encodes CASSHSGAADTQYF.

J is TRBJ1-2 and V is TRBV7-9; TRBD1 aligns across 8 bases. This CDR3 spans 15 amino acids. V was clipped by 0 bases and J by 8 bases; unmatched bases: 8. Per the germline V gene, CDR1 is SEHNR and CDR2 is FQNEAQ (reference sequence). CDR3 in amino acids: CASSLAGTGVDGYTF. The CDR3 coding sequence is TGTGCCAGCAGCTTAGCCGGGACAGGAGTCGACGGCTACACCTTC.

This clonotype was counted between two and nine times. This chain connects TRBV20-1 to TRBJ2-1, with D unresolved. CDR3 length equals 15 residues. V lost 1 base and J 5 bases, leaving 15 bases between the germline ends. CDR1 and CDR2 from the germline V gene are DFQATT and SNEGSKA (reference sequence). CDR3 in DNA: TGCAGTGCTAGAGGAGGCTTAGTATCCGACAATGAGCAGTTCTTC. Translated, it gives CSARGGLVSDNEQFF.

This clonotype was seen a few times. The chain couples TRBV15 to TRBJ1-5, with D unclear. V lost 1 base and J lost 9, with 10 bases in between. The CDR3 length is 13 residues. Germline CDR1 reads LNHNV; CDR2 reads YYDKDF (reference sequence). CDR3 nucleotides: TGTGCCACCAGCAGAGTTCCAAGCGGGCCCCAGCATTTT. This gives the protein CATSRVPSGPQHF.